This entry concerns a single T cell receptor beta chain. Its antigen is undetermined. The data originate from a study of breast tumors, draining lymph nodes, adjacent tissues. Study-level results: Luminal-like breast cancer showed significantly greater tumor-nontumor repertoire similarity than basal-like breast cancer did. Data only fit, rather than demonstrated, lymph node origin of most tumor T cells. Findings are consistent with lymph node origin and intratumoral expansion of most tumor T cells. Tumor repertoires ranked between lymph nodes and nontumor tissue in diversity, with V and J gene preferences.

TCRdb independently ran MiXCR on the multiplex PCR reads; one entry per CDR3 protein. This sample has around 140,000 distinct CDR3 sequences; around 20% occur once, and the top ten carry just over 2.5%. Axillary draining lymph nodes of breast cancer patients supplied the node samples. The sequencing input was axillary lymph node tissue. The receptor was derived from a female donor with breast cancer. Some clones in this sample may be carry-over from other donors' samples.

The DNA of the CDR3 is TGCAGTGCTAGAGATTTGCGGGAGGGTCTTCAGTACTTC. Amino acid sequence: CSARDLREGLQYF. This chain joins TRBV20-1 and TRBJ2-4; 9 bases line up with TRBD2. V dropped 0 bases and J dropped 11; count of bases not matched to a gene: 5. Looked up from germline, CDR1 is DFQATT and CDR2 is SNEGSKA (reference sequence). The length of the CDR3 is 13 residues.